The T cell receptor (beta chain) under discussion was sequenced for a study of T-cell memory formation after mild COVID-19. Findings of the study overall: Cross-reactive memory apparently joined, as some responding clones appeared in pre-infection memory. From day 15 to 85, contracting clones were balanced between CD4 and CD8, whereas later expanders leaned toward CD4+. CD4+ contracting clones lay mainly in CM and EM, CD8+ ones in EMRA.

In regard to this clonotype: The target antigen is unknown.

Constant-segment primers served in 5'RACE that generated TCR alpha and TCR beta cDNA libraries bearing sample barcodes and UMIs. Using its own MiXCR run on the 5' RACE reads, TCRdb lists one record per CDR3 protein. The sample includes around 310,000 distinct CDR3 sequences, over 11% of them seen just once. The germline V gene encodes CDR1 MGHRA and CDR2 YSYEKL. Trimming cost V 4 bases and J 2 bases, with 11 bases left between them. The CDR3 length is 14 residues. This receptor was identified in a man aged 18 to 29 who had mild COVID-19 (a few samples of this study predate the infection). Cell type and time point are not known. Sequenced sample: PBMCs or a T cell subset sorted from them (not recorded which). The chain joins TRBV4-1 to TRBJ2-5, with D tentatively TRBD1 (6 bases). As DNA, the CDR3 is TGCGCCAGCAGCCCCCGGACAGAACAAGAGACCCAGTACTTC. It encodes CASSPRTEQETQYF.